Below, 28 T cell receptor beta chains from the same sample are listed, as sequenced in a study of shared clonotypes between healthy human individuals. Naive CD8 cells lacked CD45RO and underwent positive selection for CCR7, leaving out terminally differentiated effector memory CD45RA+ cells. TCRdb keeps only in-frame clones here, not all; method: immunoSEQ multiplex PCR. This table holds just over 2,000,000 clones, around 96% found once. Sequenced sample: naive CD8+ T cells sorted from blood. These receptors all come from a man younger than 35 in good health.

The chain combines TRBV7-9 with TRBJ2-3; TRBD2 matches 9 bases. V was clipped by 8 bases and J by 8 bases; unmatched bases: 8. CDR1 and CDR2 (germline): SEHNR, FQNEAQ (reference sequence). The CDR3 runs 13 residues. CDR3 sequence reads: CASETSGERTQYF. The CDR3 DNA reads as TGTGCCAGCGAGACTAGCGGCGAGCGTACGCAGTATTTT.

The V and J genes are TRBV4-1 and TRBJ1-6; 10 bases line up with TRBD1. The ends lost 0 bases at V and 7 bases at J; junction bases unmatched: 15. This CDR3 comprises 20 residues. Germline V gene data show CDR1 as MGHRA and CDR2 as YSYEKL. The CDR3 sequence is CASSQDLGTGDFVYNSPLHF. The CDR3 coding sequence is TGCGCCAGCAGCCAAGATCTCGGGACAGGGGACTTTGTATACAATTCACCCCTCCACTTT.

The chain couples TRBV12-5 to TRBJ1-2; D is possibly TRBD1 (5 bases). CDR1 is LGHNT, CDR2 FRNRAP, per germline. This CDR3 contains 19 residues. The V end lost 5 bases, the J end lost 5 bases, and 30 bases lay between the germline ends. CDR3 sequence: CASGLQGKTDEIKRYGYTF. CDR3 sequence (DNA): TGTGCTAGTGGTCTCCAGGGTAAAACGGACGAAATCAAACGTTATGGCTACACCTTC.

The CDR3 DNA reads as TGTGTATTTGACGACGGGGTTAATAATTCACCCCTCCACTTT. Protein product: CVFDDGVNNSPLHF. V and J are TRBV2 and TRBJ1-6, with D unclear. Per the germline V gene, CDR1 is SNHLY and CDR2 is FYNNEI. The CDR3 spans 14 residues.

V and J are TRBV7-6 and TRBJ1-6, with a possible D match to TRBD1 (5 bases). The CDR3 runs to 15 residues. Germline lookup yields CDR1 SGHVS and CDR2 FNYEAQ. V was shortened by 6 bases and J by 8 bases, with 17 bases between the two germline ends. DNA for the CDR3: TGTGCCAGCAGAGTGAGGCAGGGAGGCGATTCACCCCTCCACTTT. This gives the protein CASRVRQGGDSPLHF.

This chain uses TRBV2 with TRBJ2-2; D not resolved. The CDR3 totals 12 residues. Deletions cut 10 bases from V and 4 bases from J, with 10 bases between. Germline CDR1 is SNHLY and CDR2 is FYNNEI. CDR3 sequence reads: CATPAGTGELFF. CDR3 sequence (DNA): TGTGCCACCCCTGCCGGCACCGGGGAGCTGTTTTTT.

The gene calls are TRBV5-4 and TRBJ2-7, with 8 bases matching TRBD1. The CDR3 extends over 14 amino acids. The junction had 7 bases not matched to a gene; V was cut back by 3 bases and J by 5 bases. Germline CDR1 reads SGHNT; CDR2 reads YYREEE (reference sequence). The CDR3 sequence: CASSSRTGFNEQYF. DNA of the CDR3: TGTGCCAGCAGCTCCCGGACAGGGTTTAACGAGCAGTACTTC.

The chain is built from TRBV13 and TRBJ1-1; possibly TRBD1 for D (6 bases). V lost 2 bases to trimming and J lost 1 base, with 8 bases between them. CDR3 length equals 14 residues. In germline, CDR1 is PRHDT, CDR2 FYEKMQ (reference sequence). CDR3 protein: CASSLFRGNTEAFF. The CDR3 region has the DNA TGTGCCAGCAGCTTATTCAGGGGGAACACTGAAGCTTTCTTT.

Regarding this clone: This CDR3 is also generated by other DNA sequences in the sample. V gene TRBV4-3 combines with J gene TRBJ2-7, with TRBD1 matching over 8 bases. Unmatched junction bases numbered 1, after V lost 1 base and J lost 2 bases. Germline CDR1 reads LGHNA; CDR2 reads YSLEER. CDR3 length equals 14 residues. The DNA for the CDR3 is TGCGCCAGCAGCCAAGTACAGGGGGCCTACGAGCAGTACTTC. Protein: CASSQVQGAYEQYF.

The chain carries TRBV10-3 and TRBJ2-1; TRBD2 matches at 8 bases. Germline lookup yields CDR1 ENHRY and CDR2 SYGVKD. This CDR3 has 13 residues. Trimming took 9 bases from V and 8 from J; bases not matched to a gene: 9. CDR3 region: CAIRDSGIDEQFF. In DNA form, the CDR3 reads TGTGCCATTAGGGATAGCGGGATAGATGAGCAGTTCTTC.

CDR3 in amino acids: CASSVGGIGNEQYF. As DNA, the CDR3 is TGTGCCAGCAGCGTGGGAGGGATAGGAAACGAGCAGTACTTC. The gene calls are TRBV9 and TRBJ2-7, with 7 bases fitting TRBD2. CDR1 and CDR2 (germline): SGDLS, YYNGEE. The CDR3 runs to 14 residues. The ends lost 2 bases at V and 5 bases at J; junction bases unmatched: 7.

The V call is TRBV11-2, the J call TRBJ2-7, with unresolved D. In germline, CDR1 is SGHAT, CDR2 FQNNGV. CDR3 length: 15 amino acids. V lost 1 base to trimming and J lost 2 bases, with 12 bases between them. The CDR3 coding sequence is TGTGCCAGCAGCTTAGGTCCCCCCCTTACCTACGAGCAGTACTTC. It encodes CASSLGPPLTYEQYF.

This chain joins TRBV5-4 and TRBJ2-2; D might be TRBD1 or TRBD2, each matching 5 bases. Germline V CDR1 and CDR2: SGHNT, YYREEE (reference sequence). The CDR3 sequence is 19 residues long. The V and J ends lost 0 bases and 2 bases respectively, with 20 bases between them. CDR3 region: CASSLGWGPALDNTGELFF. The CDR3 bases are TGTGCCAGCAGCTTGGGATGGGGACCTGCCCTTGACAACACCGGGGAGCTGTTTTTT.

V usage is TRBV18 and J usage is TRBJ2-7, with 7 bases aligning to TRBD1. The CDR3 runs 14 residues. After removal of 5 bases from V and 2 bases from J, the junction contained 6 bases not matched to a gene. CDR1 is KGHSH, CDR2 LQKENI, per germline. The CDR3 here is CASSSRDSTYEQYF. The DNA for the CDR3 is TGTGCCAGCTCAAGCCGGGACAGCACCTACGAGCAGTACTTC.

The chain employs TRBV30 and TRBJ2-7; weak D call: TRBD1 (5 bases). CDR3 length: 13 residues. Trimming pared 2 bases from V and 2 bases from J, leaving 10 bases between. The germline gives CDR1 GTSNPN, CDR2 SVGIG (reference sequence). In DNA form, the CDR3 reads TGTGCCTGGAGTCGGGCAGGGACCTACGAGCAGTACTTC. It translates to CAWSRAGTYEQYF.

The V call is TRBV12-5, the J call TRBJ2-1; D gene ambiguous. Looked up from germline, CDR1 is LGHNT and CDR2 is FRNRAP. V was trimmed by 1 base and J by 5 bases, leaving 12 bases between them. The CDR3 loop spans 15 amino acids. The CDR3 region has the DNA TGTGCTAGTGGTTTGGCCCTAGGCGGAAACAATGAGCAGTTCTTC. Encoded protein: CASGLALGGNNEQFF.

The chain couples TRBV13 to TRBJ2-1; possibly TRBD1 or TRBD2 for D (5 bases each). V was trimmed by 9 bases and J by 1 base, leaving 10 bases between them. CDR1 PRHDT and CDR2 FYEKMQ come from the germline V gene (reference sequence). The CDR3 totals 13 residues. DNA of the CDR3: TGTGCCAGTGGGACGGCTTCCTACAATGAGCAGTTCTTC. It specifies CASGTASYNEQFF.

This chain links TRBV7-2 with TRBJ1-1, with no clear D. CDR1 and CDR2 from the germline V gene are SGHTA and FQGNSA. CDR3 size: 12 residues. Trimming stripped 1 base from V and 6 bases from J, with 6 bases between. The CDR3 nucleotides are TGTGCCAGCAGCTTAGGGGAGGCTGAAGCTTTCTTT. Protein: CASSLGEAEAFF. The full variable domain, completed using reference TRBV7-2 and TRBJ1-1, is GAGVSQSPSNKVTEKGKDVELRCDPISGHTALYWYRQSLGQGLEFLIYFQGNSAPDKSGLPSDRFSAERTGGSVSTLTIQRTQQEDSAVYLCASSLGEAEAFFGQGTRLTVV.

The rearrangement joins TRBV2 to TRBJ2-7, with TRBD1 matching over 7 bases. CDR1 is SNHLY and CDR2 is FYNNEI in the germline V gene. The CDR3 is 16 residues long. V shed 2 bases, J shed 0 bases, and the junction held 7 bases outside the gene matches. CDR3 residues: CASSEIGTASSYEQYF. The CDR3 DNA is TGTGCCAGCAGTGAAATAGGGACAGCCAGCTCCTACGAGCAGTACTTC.

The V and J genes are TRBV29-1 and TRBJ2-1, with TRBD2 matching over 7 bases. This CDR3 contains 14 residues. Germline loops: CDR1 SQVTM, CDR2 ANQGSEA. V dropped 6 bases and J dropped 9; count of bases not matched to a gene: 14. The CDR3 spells CSVVGWEGFREQFF. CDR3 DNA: TGCAGCGTGGTGGGTTGGGAGGGTTTCCGTGAGCAGTTCTTC.

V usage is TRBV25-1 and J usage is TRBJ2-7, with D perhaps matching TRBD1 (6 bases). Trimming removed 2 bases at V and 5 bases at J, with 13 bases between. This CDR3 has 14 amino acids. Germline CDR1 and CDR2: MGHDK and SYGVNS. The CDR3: CASSEPGRGNEQYF. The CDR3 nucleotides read TGTGCCAGCAGTGAACCTGGCAGGGGCAACGAGCAGTACTTC.

CDR3: CASSRLDGYTF. Here the CDR3 DNA reads TGTGCCAGCAGCAGGCTTGATGGCTACACCTTC. The V call is TRBV9, the J call TRBJ1-2, with no clear D. V was shortened by 4 bases and J by 6 bases, with 7 bases between the two germline ends. The CDR3 consists of 11 residues. The germline V gene encodes CDR1 SGDLS and CDR2 YYNGEE.

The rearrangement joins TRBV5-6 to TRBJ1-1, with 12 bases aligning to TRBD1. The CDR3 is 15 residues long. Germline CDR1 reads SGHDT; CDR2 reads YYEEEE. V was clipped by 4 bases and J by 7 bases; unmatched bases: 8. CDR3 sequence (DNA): TGTGCCAGCAGCATGGACGGGACAGGGGGCCTTGAAGCTTTCTTT. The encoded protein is CASSMDGTGGLEAFF.

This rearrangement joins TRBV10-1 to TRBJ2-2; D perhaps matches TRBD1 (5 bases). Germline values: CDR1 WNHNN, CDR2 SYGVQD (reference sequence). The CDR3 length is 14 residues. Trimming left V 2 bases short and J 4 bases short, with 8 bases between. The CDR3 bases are TGCGCCAGCAGTGAGGCAGGGCCCACCGGGGAGCTGTTTTTT. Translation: CASSEAGPTGELFF.

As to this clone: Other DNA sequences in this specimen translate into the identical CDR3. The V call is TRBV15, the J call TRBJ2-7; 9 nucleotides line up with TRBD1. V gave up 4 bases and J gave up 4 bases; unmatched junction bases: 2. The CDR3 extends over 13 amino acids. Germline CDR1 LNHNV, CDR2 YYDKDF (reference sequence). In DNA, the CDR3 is TGTGCCACCAGCACCGACAGGGGGTACGAGCAGTACTTC. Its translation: CATSTDRGYEQYF. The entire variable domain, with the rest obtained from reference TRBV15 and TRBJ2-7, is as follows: DAMVIQNPRYQVTQFGKPVTLSCSQTLNHNVMYWYQQKSSQAPKLLFHYYDKDFNNEADTPDNFQSRRPNTSFCFLDIRSPGLGDTAMYLCATSTDRGYEQYFGPGTRLTVT.

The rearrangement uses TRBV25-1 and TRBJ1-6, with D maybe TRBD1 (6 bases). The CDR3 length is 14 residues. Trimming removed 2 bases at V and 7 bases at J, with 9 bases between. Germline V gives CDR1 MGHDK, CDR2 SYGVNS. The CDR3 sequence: CASSELQGNSPLHF. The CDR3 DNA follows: TGTGCCAGCAGTGAACTACAGGGAAATTCACCCCTCCACTTT.

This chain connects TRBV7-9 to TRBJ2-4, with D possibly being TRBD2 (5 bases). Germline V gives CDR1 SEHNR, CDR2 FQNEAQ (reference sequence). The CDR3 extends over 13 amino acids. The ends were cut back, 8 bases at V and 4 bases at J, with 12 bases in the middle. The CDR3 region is CASVEDDKNIQYF. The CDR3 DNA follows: TGTGCCAGCGTGGAGGATGATAAAAACATTCAGTACTTC.

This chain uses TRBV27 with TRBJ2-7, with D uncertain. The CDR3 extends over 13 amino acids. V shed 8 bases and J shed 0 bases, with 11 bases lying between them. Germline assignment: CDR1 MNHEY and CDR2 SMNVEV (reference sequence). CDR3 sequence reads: CASGPRSSYEQYF. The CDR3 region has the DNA TGTGCCAGCGGCCCCCGGAGCTCCTACGAGCAGTACTTC.